This paragraph reports one T cell receptor (beta chain). Study processing details: Estimation of nucleated cell counts was performed using reference gene primer amplification. Only in-frame clones appear in the TCRdb table, and some are missing; sequencing was by immunoSEQ multiplex PCR. V and J calls and clone size are given by that table; D and trimming were obtained from the DNA. The repertoire holds approximately 200,000 clones, around 85% seen once, with over 15% in the top ten. This record comes from a study of blood T cell repertoires in COVID-19. At the level of the study: PBMCs, B-cell-depleted T cells, or T cells provided the cDNA or gDNA that made up the material.

Participants were aged about 18 to 90 years from approximately 24 US areas. What the recovered Cohort 3 donors had was two negative PCRs, clearance, or symptom resolution. Germline V gives CDR1 SNHLY, CDR2 FYNNEI. Trimming cost V 8 bases and J 0 bases, with 8 bases left between them. The CDR3 has 13 residues. The rearrangement uses TRBV2 and TRBJ2-1, with D perhaps TRBD1 (5 bases). Specimen: PBMCs or T cells enriched from blood (not recorded which). The clonotype was recovered from a man between 35 and 55 years old who had recovered from COVID-19. CDR3 region: CASHRSSYNEQFF. The CDR3 DNA reads TGTGCCAGCCACAGGTCCTCCTACAATGAGCAGTTCTTC.